This T cell receptor beta chain was found in a study of T-cell memory formation after mild COVID-19. Study conclusions and caveats: Clones that got smaller from day 15 to 85 had even CD4/CD8, while clones growing later tipped toward CD4+.

The CDR3 sequence is 14 residues long. UMIs and sample barcodes were carried by the TCR alpha and TCR beta cDNA libraries that 5'RACE produced using constant-segment primers. MiXCR, applied by TCRdb to the 5' RACE reads, yields one record per CDR3 protein. The profile shows about 430,000 distinct CDR3 sequences, roughly 26% of them singletons. With regard to this clonotype: Its specificity is unknown.

The receptor comes from an adult woman who had mild COVID-19 (a few samples of this study predate the infection). Cell type and time point are not known. This chain uses TRBV21-1 with TRBJ2-7. TRBV21-1 is noted as a pseudogene. Specimen: PBMCs or a T cell subset sorted from them (not recorded which). CDR3 loop: CASRMGDCSYEQYF. CDR3 bases: TGTGCCAGCAGGATGGGTGACTGCTCCTACGAGCAGTACTTC.